The next 7 T cell receptor beta chains were all read from a single sample in a study of cytomegalovirus exposure and HLA in healthy donors. PCR involved 60 Vbeta and 13 Jbeta primers. The assay was immunoSEQ multiplex PCR, and TCRdb's table has in-frame clones only and misses some. The top ten hold over 3% of the sample, which has around 84,000 clones, about 78% seen once. Specimen: PBMCs. All receptors derive from a man in his forties or fifties in good health and CMV-seronegative.

The CDR3 nucleotides read TGCGCCAGCAGCCAACAAGGAGTAGCGGGGGCGAAATCCTACGAGCAGTACTTC. Protein sequence: CASSQQGVAGAKSYEQYF. J is TRBJ2-7 and V is TRBV4-1; TRBD2 agrees at 9 bases. The germline V gene has CDR1 MGHRA and CDR2 YSYEKL. J was trimmed by 1 base and V by 2 bases; bases with no gene match: 12. CDR3 length: 18 amino acids.

The J gene is TRBJ2-3, the V gene TRBV5-4; 8 bases agree with TRBD2. This CDR3 is 15 amino acids long. V was pared by 1 base and J by 1 base, with 2 bases of the junction left unmatched. Per germline, CDR1 SGHNT and CDR2 YYREEE (reference sequence). This CDR3 reads CASSLRSGGTDTQYF. The CDR3 DNA is TGTGCCAGCAGCTTGCGTAGCGGGGGCACAGATACGCAGTATTTT.

V and J are TRBV27 and TRBJ1-6; D call uncertain. Germline lookup yields CDR1 MNHEY and CDR2 SMNVEV (reference sequence). CDR3 length: 15 residues. V lost 5 bases, J lost 7 bases, and 15 bases lay in between. CDR3 sequence reads: CASSLTRGQNSPLHF. The CDR3 nucleotides read TGTGCCAGCAGTCTTACACGGGGTCAGAATTCACCCCTCCACTTT.

This clone appeared a single time. The chain joins TRBV11-2 to TRBJ2-7; 13 bases are shared with TRBD2. Germline CDR1 is SGHAT and CDR2 is FQNNGV. The ends lost 5 bases at V and 5 bases at J; junction bases unmatched: 6. This CDR3 is built from 15 residues. CDR3: CASSKLAGGFNEQYF. DNA of the CDR3: TGTGCCAGCAGCAAACTAGCGGGGGGGTTCAACGAGCAGTACTTC. The full variable domain, in which reference TRBV11-2 and TRBJ2-7 provide the parts outside the CDR3, is EAGVAQSPRYKIIEKRQSVAFWCNPISGHATLYWYQQILGQGPKLLIQFQNNGVVDDSQLPKDRFSAERLKGVDSTLKIQPAKLEDSAVYLCASSKLAGGFNEQYFGPGTRLTVT.

The chain carries TRBV9 and TRBJ1-3, with a tentative D call TRBD1 (5 bases). This CDR3 comprises 18 residues. Trimming pared 3 bases from V and 0 bases from J, leaving 19 bases between. Germline V gene lookup returns CDR1 SGDLS and CDR2 YYNGEE. CDR3 bases: TGTGCCAGCAGCGCGGAGATGGGGCAGACCAACTCTGGAAACACCATATATTTT. Its protein is CASSAEMGQTNSGNTIYF.

This clone was detected once. This chain uses TRBV19 with TRBJ2-2; maybe TRBD2 (5 bases). From germline, CDR1 is LNHDA and CDR2 SQIVND (reference sequence). CDR3 length: 17 residues. Trimming took 7 bases from V and 6 from J, leaving 24 bases between them. In DNA, the CDR3 is TGTGCCAGTAAAAGACCGGGAACCGGGCCCAGAGCCGGGGAGCTGTTTTTT. Residues: CASKRPGTGPRAGELFF.

The chain uses TRBV19 and TRBJ1-6; 9 bases match TRBD1. V lost 3 bases, J lost 10 bases, and 7 bases stayed unmatched. The germline CDR1 and CDR2 sequences are LNHDA and SQIVND (reference sequence). This CDR3 contains 15 residues. The CDR3 region is CASSIGDRVTSPLHF. The DNA for the CDR3 is TGTGCCAGTAGTATTGGGGACAGGGTAACGTCACCCCTCCACTTT.